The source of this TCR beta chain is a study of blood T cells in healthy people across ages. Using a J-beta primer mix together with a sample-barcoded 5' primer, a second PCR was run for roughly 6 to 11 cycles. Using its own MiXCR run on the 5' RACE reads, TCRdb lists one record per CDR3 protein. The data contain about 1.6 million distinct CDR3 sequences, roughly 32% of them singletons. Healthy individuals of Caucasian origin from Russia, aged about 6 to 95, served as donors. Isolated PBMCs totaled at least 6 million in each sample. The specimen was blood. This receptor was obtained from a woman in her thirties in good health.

The CDR3 is CASSLGTAGLNIQYF. In DNA form, the CDR3 reads TGCGCCAGCAGCCTAGGGACAGCCGGGCTAAACATTCAGTACTTC. The chain has TRBV4-1 and TRBJ2-4; TRBD1 aligns across 7 bases. The germline gives CDR1 MGHRA, CDR2 YSYEKL. CDR3 length: 15 amino acids. V gave up 4 bases and J gave up 6 bases; unmatched junction bases: 9.